Shown below are 14 T cell receptor beta chains from a single sample sequenced in a study of early T cells in non-severe SARS-CoV-2 infection. TCRdb processed the 5' RACE reads anew with MiXCR; each CDR3 protein has one entry. The sample gives roughly 110,000 distinct CDR3 sequences, around 10% of which show up once; roughly 7.5% is in the top ten. The sequenced sample was whole blood. The source is an adult who was a healthcare worker with PCR-confirmed SARS-CoV-2 infection or an uninfected control (not recorded which).

The chain couples TRBV6-5 to TRBJ2-7; 7 bases agree with TRBD2. The CDR3 totals 15 residues. V gave up 4 bases and J gave up 2 bases; unmatched junction bases: 8. Germline CDR1 reads MNHEY; CDR2 reads SVGAGI. CDR3 sequence (DNA): TGTGCCAGCAGTTGGTTGGGCGGGAGTACCTACGAGCAGTACTTC. Amino acids: CASSWLGGSTYEQYF.

CDR3 DNA sequence: TGTGCCACCAGCAGAGATTCTCACCTCGGGGACGAGCAGTACTTC. It codes for CATSRDSHLGDEQYF. V gene TRBV15 combines with J gene TRBJ2-7; D is possibly TRBD2 (5 bases). Germline CDR1 LNHNV, CDR2 YYDKDF (reference sequence). The CDR3 consists of 15 residues. Trimming stripped 0 bases from V and 5 bases from J, with 14 bases between.

The chain links TRBV5-6 to TRBJ2-7; the D gene could be TRBD1 or TRBD2 (5 bases each). CDR3 length: 14 residues. V lost 6 bases to trimming and J lost 3 bases, with 16 bases between them. The germline CDR1 and CDR2 sequences are SGHDT and YYEEEE. Here the CDR3 DNA reads TGTGCCAGCACCCACTCGGGACCAAACTACGAGCAGTACTTC. It codes for CASTHSGPNYEQYF. The full variable domain, its missing parts supplied by reference TRBV5-6 and TRBJ2-7, is DAGVTQSPTHLIKTRGQQVTLRCSPKSGHDTVSWYQQALGQGPQFIFQYYEEEERQRGNFPDRFSGHQFPNYSSELNVNALLLGDSALYLCASTHSGPNYEQYFGPGTRLTVT.

In this sample, this clonotype turned up many times. The genes are TRBV7-8 and TRBJ2-7, with TRBD1 matching 10 bases. The CDR3 sequence is 14 residues long. V gave up 4 bases and J gave up 3 bases; unmatched junction bases: 3. Germline V lookup: CDR1 SGHVS, CDR2 FQNEAQ. The CDR3 spells CASSSRDRGYEQYF. The CDR3, as DNA: TGTGCCAGCAGCTCCCGGGACAGGGGCTACGAGCAGTACTTC.

This clonotype was seen ten or more times. The chain uses TRBV7-3 and TRBJ2-1; maybe TRBD2 (5 bases). The CDR3 is 12 amino acids. Trimming took off 5 bases at V and 10 bases at J, with 12 bases between the two ends. In germline, CDR1 is SGHTA, CDR2 FQGTGA. In nucleotides, the CDR3 is TGTGCCAGCAGCCAGCCGTCGGGGGAGCAGTTCTTC. Translation gives CASSQPSGEQFF.

This clonotype occurred a few times. This chain links TRBV28 with TRBJ2-7; 12 bases align to TRBD2. CDR3 length equals 15 residues. Looked up from germline, CDR1 is MDHEN and CDR2 is SYDVKM. With V trimmed by 4 bases and J by 7 bases, 8 bases remained unmatched. CDR3 in amino acids: CASSSTSGGRREQYF. CDR3 in DNA: TGTGCCAGCAGTTCGACTAGCGGGGGCCGAAGGGAGCAGTACTTC. Drawing the rest from reference TRBV28 and TRBJ2-7, the complete variable domain is DVKVTQSSRYLVKRTGEKVFLECVQDMDHENMFWYRQDPGLGLRLIYFSYDVKMKEKGDIPEGYSVSREKKERFSLILESASTNQTSMYLCASSSTSGGRREQYFGPGTRLTVT.

This clonotype was counted at least ten times. V gene TRBV7-2 combines with J gene TRBJ2-1; tentative D call: TRBD1 (6 bases). The V gene lost 7 bases and the J gene lost 10 bases, with 23 bases spanning the gap. CDR1 and CDR2 (germline): SGHTA, FQGNSA. The CDR3 spans 15 residues. The CDR3 DNA reads TGTGCCAGCACCAGCCCCCCGGGACATCAAAAAGAGCAGTTCTTC. This encodes CASTSPPGHQKEQFF.

The chain is built from TRBV7-6 and TRBJ2-7, with D perhaps TRBD1 or TRBD2 (5 bases each). The CDR3 runs to 17 residues. Trimming removed 5 bases from V and 2 bases from J, with 22 bases in between. Looked up from germline, CDR1 is SGHVS and CDR2 is FNYEAQ. DNA of the CDR3: TGTGCCAGCAGCCCAACTTCGGGGACGCCCGGGCCCTACGAGCAGTACTTC. This encodes CASSPTSGTPGPYEQYF.

This clonotype was counted ten times or more. This chain connects TRBV2 to TRBJ2-1; perhaps D is TRBD1 or TRBD2 (6 bases each). The CDR3 totals 12 residues. Germline CDR1 SNHLY, CDR2 FYNNEI. V gave up 5 bases and J gave up 9 bases, with 11 bases separating them. The CDR3 nucleotides read TGTGCCAGCAGTTCACAGGGAGGTGAGCAGTTCTTC. This sequence encodes CASSSQGGEQFF.

J is TRBJ2-1 and V is TRBV7-2; 7 bases align to TRBD2. The ends lost 5 bases at V and 2 bases at J; junction bases unmatched: 3. This CDR3 has 14 residues. Germline values: CDR1 SGHTA, CDR2 FQGNSA. The CDR3 coding sequence is TGTGCCAGCAGCCGCGGGGGAACCTACAATGAGCAGTTCTTC. Its translation: CASSRGGTYNEQFF.

The gene calls are TRBV7-9 and TRBJ1-6, with D perhaps TRBD1 (5 bases). The CDR3 totals 15 residues. Trimming removed 3 bases from V and 9 bases from J, with 15 bases in between. Per the germline V gene, CDR1 is SEHNR and CDR2 is FQNEAQ (reference sequence). The CDR3 coding sequence is TGTGCCAGCAGCTTTTCGGGACCGAAGATTTCACCCCTCCACTTT. It yields the protein CASSFSGPKISPLHF.

This clonotype appeared a few times. The chain links TRBV20-1 to TRBJ2-7; 7 nucleotides align to TRBD2. The J segment lost 3 bases and the V segment lost 4 bases, leaving 6 bases of the junction unmatched. The CDR3 sequence is 13 residues long. Germline loops: CDR1 DFQATT, CDR2 SNEGSKA (reference sequence). This CDR3 reads CSAKAGAFYEQYF. The DNA of the CDR3 is TGCAGTGCTAAGGCGGGAGCTTTCTACGAGCAGTACTTC.

This clonotype was observed many times. The chain recombines TRBV3-1 with TRBJ2-2; D is perhaps TRBD2 (6 bases). The V end lost 3 bases, the J end lost 0 bases, and 11 bases lay between the germline ends. This CDR3 region has 16 residues. From germline, CDR1 is LGHDT and CDR2 YNNKEL (reference sequence). The CDR3 DNA reads TGTGCCAGCAGCCATGCAGGGAGGTCGAACACCGGGGAGCTGTTTTTT. It encodes CASSHAGRSNTGELFF.

The V and J genes are TRBV6-1 and TRBJ1-5; no definite D call. The germline gives CDR1 MNHNS, CDR2 SASEGT. The V end was cut by 3 bases, the J end by 2 bases, with 5 bases between. The CDR3 is made up of 13 amino acids. The CDR3 sequence: CASSEEGNQPQHF. CDR3 in DNA: TGTGCCAGCAGTGAGGAGGGCAATCAGCCCCAGCATTTT.